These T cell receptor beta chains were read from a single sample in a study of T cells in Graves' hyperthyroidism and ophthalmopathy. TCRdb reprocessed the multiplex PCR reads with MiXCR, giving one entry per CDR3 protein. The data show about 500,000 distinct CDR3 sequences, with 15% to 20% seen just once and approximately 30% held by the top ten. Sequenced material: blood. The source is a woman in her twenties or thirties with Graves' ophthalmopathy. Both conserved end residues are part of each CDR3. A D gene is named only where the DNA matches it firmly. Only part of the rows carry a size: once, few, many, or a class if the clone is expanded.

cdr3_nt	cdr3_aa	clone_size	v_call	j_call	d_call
TGTGCCAGCAGCTTAGCGCTAGGGGAGCAGTACTTC	CASSLALGEQYF	many	TRBV7-2	TRBJ2-7	.
TGTGCCAGCAGCCCAACAGCGGGAGAGTTTGATACGCAGTATTTT	CASSPTAGEFDTQYF	many	TRBV7-3	TRBJ2-3	TRBD2
TGCGCCAGCAGCGCCCGGGACCTCCAAGGGACCCAGTACTTC	CASSARDLQGTQYF	.	TRBV5-1	TRBJ2-5	.
TGCAGTGCTCGGGGACTAGCGGGATACCGTTACTCTCCCTACGAGCAGTACTTC	CSARGLAGYRYSPYEQYF	.	TRBV20-1	TRBJ2-7	TRBD2
TGTGCCAGCAGTGAAAGTATAGGCCCTGGCTACGAGCAGTACTTC	CASSESIGPGYEQYF	many	TRBV2	TRBJ2-7	.
TGTGCCAGCAGTTTCGCTAGCGGGGAAGAGACCCAGTACTTC	CASSFASGEETQYF	.	TRBV6-2/TRBV6-3	TRBJ2-5	TRBD2
TGTGCCAGCAGCTATGGGACAGGGTATACCTACGAGCAGTACTTC	CASSYGTGYTYEQYF	many	TRBV7-6	TRBJ2-7	TRBD1
TGCGCCAGCAGCCACCCGCCTCCGGGCAGGGGTGCTCTAGCGGCATGGAATGAGCAGTTCTTC	CASSHPPPGRGALAAWNEQFF	.	TRBV4-1	TRBJ2-1	.
TGTGCCAGCAGCCTGGAAACAGGGACCCCCTTTTACAATGAGCAGTTCTTC	CASSLETGTPFYNEQFF	many	TRBV7-2	TRBJ2-1	.
TGCAGTGCCCCCCCAGCGGGAGGGAGCACAGATACGCAGTATTTT	CSAPPAGGSTDTQYF	.	TRBV20-1	TRBJ2-3	TRBD2
TGTGCCAGCAGATCCGGACTAGCGGGAGGCGAGCAGTACTTC	CASRSGLAGGEQYF	many	TRBV5-6	TRBJ2-7	TRBD2
TGCGCCAGCAGCCAACAACCTCGGGAGTTTAGCGGGGAGCTGTTTTTT	CASSQQPREFSGELFF	few	TRBV4-3	TRBJ2-2	.
TGCAGTGCTACAGGGGCGGGAGCCGGGGTGGAGCAGTACTTC	CSATGAGAGVEQYF	few	TRBV20-1	TRBJ2-7	.
TGTGCCTGGAGTGTAATGGGAACTACTAGGGTCCACAATGAGCAGTTCTTC	CAWSVMGTTRVHNEQFF	many	TRBV30	TRBJ2-1	.
TGTGCCAGCAGCCAAGATGTTGCTCTGAACACCGGGGAGCTGTTTTTT	CASSQDVALNTGELFF	few	TRBV4-2	TRBJ2-2	.
TGTGCCAGCGGACCCAGGGATAACTATGGCTACACCTTC	CASGPRDNYGYTF	few	TRBV6-1	TRBJ1-2	.
TGTGCCATCAGTCGGTCCGAAGACACCTTC	CAISRSEDTF	few	TRBV10-3	TRBJ1-2	.
TGTGCCATCAGTGAGGGGCAGGGGTTCTCTGGAAACACCATATATTTT	CAISEGQGFSGNTIYF	few	TRBV10-3	TRBJ1-3	.
TGTGCCAGCAGACGCGGGGACAGCTCCTACGAGCAGTACTTC	CASRRGDSSYEQYF	few	TRBV12-3/TRBV12-4	TRBJ2-7	.
TGCAGTGCTCCACCGGGACAGGCTAATGAAAAACTGTTTTTT	CSAPPGQANEKLFF	few	TRBV20-1	TRBJ1-4	TRBD1